This passage covers 2 T cell receptor beta chains from one sample sequenced in a study of T cells in Graves' hyperthyroidism and ophthalmopathy. TCR beta CDR3 region amplification was performed from RNA transcripts. With the HTBI primer set, the TCR CDR3 went through a first round of RT-PCR. TCRdb reanalysed the multiplex PCR reads using MiXCR and keeps one entry per CDR3 protein. Of about 590,000 distinct CDR3 sequences in the sample, 15% to 19% were seen once. The sample comprised blood. These receptors originate from a woman aged 25 to 39 with Graves' hyperthyroidism.

This clonotype has a count of ten or more. The chain employs TRBV6-2 or TRBV6-3 and TRBJ2-7, with 7 bases lining up with TRBD1. CDR1 is MNHEY, CDR2 SVGEGT, per germline. The junction had 8 bases not matched to a gene; V was cut back by 6 bases and J by 0 bases. The CDR3 is made up of 15 amino acids. The CDR3 sequence: CASSPPTGLSYEQYF. In DNA form, the CDR3 reads TGTGCCAGCAGCCCCCCGACAGGGCTCTCCTACGAGCAGTACTTC.

This clonotype was detected ten times or more. The rearrangement links TRBV20-1 to TRBJ2-1; D is undetermined. CDR1 and CDR2 from the germline V gene are DFQATT and SNEGSKA (reference sequence). The V and J ends lost 1 base and 3 bases respectively, with 13 bases between them. This CDR3 has 15 residues. The CDR3 reads CSARVIPFDYNEQFF. CDR3 bases: TGCAGTGCTAGAGTAATCCCTTTTGACTACAATGAGCAGTTCTTC.